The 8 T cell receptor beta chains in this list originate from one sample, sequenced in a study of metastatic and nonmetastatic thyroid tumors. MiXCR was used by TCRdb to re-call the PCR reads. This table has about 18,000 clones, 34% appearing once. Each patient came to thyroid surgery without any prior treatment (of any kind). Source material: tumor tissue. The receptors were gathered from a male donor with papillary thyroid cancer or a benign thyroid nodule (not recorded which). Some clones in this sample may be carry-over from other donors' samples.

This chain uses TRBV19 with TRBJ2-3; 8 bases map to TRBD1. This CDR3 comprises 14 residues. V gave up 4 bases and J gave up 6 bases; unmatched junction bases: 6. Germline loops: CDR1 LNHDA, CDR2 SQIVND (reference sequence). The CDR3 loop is CASSTRQGIDTQYF. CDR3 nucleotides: TGTGCCAGTAGTACTCGACAGGGGATCGATACGCAGTATTTT.

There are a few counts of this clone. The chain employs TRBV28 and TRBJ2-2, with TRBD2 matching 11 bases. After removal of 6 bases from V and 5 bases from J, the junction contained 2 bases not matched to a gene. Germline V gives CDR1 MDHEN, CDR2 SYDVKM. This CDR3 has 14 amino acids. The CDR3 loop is CASRLAGVTGELFF. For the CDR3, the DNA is TGTGCCAGCAGACTAGCGGGAGTAACCGGGGAGCTGTTTTTT.

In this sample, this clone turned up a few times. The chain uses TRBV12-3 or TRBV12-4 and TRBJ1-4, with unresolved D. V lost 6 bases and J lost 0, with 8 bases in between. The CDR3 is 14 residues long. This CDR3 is CASRPEATNEKLFF. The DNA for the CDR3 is TGTGCCAGCAGGCCGGAAGCAACTAATGAAAAACTGTTTTTT.

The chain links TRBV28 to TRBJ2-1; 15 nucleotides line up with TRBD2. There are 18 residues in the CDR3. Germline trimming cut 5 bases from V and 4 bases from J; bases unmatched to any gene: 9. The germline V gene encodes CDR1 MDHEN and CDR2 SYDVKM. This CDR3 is CASSLGLAGGPLYNEQFF. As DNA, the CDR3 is TGTGCCAGCAGTCTCGGACTAGCGGGAGGGCCGCTTTACAATGAGCAGTTCTTC.

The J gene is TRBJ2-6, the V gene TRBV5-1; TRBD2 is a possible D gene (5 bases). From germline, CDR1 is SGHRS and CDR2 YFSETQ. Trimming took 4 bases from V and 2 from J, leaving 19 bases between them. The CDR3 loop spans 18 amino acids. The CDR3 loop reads CASSPRGSTTTGANVLTF. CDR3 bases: TGCGCCAGCAGCCCCCGGGGAAGCACTACGACTGGGGCCAACGTCCTGACTTTC.

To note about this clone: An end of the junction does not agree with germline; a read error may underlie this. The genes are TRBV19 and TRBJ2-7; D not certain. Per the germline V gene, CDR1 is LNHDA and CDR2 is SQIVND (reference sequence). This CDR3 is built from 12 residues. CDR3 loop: CAGRIPQREQYF. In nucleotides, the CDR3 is TGTGCCGGTAGAATCCCCCAGCGAGAGCAGTACTTC.

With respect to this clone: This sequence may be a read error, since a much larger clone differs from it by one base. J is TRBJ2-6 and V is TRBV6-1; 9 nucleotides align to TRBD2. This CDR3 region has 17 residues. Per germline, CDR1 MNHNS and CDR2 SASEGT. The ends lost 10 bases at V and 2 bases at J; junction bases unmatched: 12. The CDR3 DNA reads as TGTGCCAACAGCGGGGGGCAGATTACGACTGGGGCCAACGTCCTGACTTTC. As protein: CANSGGQITTGANVLTF.

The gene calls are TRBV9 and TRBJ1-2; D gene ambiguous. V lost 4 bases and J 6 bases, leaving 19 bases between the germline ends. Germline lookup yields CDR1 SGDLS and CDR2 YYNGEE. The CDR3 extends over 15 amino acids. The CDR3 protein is CASSTSTERTNGYTF. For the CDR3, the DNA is TGTGCCAGCAGCACAAGTACTGAGAGGACGAATGGCTACACCTTC.